This T cell receptor (beta chain) was captured in a study of blood T cell repertoires in COVID-19. Background on the study: Acute and convalescent COVID-19 samples came from the United States, Italy and Spain.

The germline CDR1 and CDR2 sequences are MGHDK and SYGVNS. Trimming left V 3 bases short and J 8 bases short, with 16 bases between. CDR3 length: 15 amino acids. TCRdb keeps only in-frame clones here, not all; method: immunoSEQ multiplex PCR. This table holds approximately 130,000 clones, 75% to 85% found once. This TCR was sampled from an elderly man with acute or convalescent COVID-19. Sequenced input: peripheral blood. This rearrangement joins TRBV25-1 to TRBJ1-4; D is undetermined. The CDR3 bases are TGTGCCAGCAGTGATTACAGCCCGGGCGGGGAAAAACTGTTTTTT. Translating it yields CASSDYSPGGEKLFF.